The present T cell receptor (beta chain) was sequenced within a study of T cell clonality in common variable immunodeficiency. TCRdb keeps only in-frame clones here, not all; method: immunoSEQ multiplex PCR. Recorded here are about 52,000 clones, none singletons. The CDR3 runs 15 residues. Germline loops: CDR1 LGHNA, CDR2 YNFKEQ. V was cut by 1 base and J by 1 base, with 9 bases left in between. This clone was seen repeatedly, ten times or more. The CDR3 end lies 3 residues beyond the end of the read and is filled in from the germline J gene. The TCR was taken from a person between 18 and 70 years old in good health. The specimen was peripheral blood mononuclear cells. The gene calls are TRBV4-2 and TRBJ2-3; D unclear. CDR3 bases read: TGTGCCAGCAGCCAAGTAAGCCGGGGCACAGATACG. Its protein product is CASSQVSRGTDT. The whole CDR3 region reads CASSQVSRGTDTQYF.